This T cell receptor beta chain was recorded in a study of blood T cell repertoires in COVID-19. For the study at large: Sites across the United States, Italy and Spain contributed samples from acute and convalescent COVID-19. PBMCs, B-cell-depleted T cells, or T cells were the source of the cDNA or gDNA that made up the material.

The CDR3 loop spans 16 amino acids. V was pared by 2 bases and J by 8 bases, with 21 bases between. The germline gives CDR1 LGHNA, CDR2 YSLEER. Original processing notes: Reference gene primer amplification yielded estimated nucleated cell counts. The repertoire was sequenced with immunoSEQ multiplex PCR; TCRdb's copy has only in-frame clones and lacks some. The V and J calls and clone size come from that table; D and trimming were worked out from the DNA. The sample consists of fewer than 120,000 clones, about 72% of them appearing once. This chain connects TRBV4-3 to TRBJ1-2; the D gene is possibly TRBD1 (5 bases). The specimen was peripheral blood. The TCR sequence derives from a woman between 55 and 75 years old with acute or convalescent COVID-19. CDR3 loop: CASSQTLTGGVGGYTF. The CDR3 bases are TGCGCCAGCAGCCAAACCTTAACGGGGGGGGTAGGAGGCTACACCTTC.